This record concerns one T cell receptor (beta chain) sequence. In the original workflow: The assay estimated nucleated cells by amplifying reference gene primers. Using immunoSEQ multiplex PCR, the repertoire was profiled, and TCRdb retains in-frame clones only, with some absent. V and J calls and clone size come straight from that table; D and trimming were deduced from the DNA. The top ten hold approximately 4% of the sample, which has about 170,000 clones, 80% to 90% seen once. This entry is derived from a study of blood T cell repertoires in COVID-19. In the study overall: Sites across the United States, Italy and Spain contributed samples from acute and convalescent COVID-19. In each case, the material was cDNA or gDNA derived from T cells, B-cell-depleted T cells, or PBMCs.

V was clipped by 2 bases and J by 5 bases, with 10 bases between them. Germline assignment: CDR1 SGDLS and CDR2 YYNGEE. The CDR3 has 13 residues. The chain carries TRBV9 and TRBJ1-1; unclear D gene. Sequenced sample: peripheral blood. The origin of this receptor is a man between 18 and 35 years old with active or convalescent COVID-19. CDR3 residues: CASSVHSKTEAFF. The CDR3 nucleotides are TGTGCCAGCAGCGTCCACTCCAAAACTGAAGCTTTCTTT. Looking up the rest from reference TRBV9 and TRBJ1-1 gives the full variable domain: DSGVTQTPKHLITATGQRVTLRCSPRSGDLSVYWYQQSLDQGLQFLIQYYNGEERAKGNILERFSAQQFPDLHSELNLSSLELGDSALYFCASSVHSKTEAFFGQGTRLTVV.